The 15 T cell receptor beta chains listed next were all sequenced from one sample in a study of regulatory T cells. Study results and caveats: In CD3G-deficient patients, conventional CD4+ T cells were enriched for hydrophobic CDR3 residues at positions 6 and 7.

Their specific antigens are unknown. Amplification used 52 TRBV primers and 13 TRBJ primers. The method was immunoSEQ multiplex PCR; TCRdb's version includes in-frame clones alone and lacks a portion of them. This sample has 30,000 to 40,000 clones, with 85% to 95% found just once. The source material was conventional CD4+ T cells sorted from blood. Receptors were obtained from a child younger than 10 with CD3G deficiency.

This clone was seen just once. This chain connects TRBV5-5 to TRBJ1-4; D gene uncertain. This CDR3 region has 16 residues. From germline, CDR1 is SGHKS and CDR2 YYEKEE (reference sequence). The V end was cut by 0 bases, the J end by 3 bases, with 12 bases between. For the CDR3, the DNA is TGTGCCAGCAGCTTGGTTCACACCATGGCTAATGAAAAACTGTTTTTT. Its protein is CASSLVHTMANEKLFF.

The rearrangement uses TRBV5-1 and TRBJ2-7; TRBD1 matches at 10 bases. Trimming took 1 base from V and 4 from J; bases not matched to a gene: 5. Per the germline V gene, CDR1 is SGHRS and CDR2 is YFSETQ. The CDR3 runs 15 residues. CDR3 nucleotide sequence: TGCGCCAGCAGCTTGATACCGGGACAGGGGTACGAGCAGTACTTC. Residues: CASSLIPGQGYEQYF.

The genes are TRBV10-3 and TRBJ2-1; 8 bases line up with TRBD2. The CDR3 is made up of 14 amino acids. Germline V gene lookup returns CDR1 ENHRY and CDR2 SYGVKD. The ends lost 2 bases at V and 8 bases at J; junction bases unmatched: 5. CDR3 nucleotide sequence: TGTGCCATCAGTGAGCGACGGGAGGGCGATGAGCAGTTCTTC. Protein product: CAISERREGDEQFF.

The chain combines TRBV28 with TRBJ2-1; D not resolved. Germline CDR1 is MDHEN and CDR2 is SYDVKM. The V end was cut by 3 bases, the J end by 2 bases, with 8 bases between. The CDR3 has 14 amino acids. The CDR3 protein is CASSLVVPYNEQFF. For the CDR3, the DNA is TGTGCCAGCAGTTTGGTCGTACCCTACAATGAGCAGTTCTTC. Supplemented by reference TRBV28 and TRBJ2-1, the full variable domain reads DVKVTQSSRYLVKRTGEKVFLECVQDMDHENMFWYRQDPGLGLRLIYFSYDVKMKEKGDIPEGYSVSREKKERFSLILESASTNQTSMYLCASSLVVPYNEQFFGPGTRLTVL.

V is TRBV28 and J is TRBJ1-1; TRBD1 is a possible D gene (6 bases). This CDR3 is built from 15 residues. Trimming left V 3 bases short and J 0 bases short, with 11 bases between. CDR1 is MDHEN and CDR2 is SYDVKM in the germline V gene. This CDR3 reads CASSLAGAMNTEAFF. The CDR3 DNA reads TGTGCCAGCAGTTTGGCAGGGGCCATGAACACTGAAGCTTTCTTT.

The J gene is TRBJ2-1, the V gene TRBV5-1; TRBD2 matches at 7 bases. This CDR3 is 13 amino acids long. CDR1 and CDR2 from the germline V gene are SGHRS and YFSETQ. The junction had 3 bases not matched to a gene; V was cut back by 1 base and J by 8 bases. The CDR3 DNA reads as TGCGCCAGCAGCTTGCAGCGGGACTATGAGCAGTTCTTC. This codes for CASSLQRDYEQFF.

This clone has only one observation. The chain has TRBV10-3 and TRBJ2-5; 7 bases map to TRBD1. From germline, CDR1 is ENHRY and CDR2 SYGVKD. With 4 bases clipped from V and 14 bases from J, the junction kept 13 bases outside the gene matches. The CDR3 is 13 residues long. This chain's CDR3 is CAISASLDRPPYF. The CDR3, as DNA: TGTGCCATCAGTGCAAGCTTGGACAGGCCCCCATACTTC.

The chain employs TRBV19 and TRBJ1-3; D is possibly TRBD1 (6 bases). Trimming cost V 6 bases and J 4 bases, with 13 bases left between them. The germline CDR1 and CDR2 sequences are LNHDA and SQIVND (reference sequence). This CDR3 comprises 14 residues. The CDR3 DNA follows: TGTGCCAGTAGCCCGGGACATCGGGGAAACACCATATATTTT. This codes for CASSPGHRGNTIYF.

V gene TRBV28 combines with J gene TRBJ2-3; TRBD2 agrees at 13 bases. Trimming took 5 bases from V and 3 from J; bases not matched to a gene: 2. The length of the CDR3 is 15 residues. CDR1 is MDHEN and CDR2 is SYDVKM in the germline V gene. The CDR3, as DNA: TGTGCCAGCAGTGGGGGACTAGCGGGAACAGATACGCAGTATTTT. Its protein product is CASSGGLAGTDTQYF.

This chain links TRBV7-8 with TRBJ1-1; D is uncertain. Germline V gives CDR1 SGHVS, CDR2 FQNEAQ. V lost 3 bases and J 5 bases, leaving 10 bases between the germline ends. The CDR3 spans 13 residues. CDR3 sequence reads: CASSFSRWTEAFF. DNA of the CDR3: TGTGCCAGCAGCTTCTCCAGGTGGACTGAAGCTTTCTTT.

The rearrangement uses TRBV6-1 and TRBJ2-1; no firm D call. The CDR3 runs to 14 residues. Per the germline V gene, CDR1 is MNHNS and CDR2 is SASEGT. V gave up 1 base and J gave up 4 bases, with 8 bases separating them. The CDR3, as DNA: TGTGCCAGCAGTGAAGTCCCGGTTTACAATGAGCAGTTCTTC. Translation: CASSEVPVYNEQFF.

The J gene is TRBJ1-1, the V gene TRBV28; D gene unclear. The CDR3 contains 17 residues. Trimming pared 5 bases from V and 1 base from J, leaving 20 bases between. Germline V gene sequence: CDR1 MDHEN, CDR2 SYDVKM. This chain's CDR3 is CASSPPRVVRANTEAFF. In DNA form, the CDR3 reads TGTGCCAGCAGTCCCCCGAGGGTCGTGCGAGCGAACACTGAAGCTTTCTTT.

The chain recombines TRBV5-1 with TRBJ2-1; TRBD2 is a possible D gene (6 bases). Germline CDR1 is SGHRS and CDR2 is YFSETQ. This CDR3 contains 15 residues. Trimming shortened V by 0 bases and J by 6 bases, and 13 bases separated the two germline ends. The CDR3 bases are TGCGCCAGCAGCTTGGGACTAGTCGACGGCAATGAGCAGTTCTTC. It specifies CASSLGLVDGNEQFF.

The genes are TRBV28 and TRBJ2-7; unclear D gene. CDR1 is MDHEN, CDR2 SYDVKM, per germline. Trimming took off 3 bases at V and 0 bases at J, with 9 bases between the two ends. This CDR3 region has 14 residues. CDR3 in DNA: TGTGCCAGCAGTTTTGAGGCCAACTCCTACGAGCAGTACTTC. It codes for CASSFEANSYEQYF. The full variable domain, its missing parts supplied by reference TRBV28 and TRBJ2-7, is DVKVTQSSRYLVKRTGEKVFLECVQDMDHENMFWYRQDPGLGLRLIYFSYDVKMKEKGDIPEGYSVSREKKERFSLILESASTNQTSMYLCASSFEANSYEQYFGPGTRLTVT.

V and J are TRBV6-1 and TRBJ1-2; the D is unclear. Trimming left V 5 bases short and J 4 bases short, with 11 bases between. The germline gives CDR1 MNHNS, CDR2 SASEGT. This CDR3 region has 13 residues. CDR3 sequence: CASSQTGSYGYTF. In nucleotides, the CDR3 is TGTGCCAGCAGTCAAACCGGTTCCTATGGCTACACCTTC.